This T cell receptor beta chain came from a study of identical twins. This clonotype showed up just a few times. Germline-derived CDR1 and CDR2 are MNHNS and SASEGT. V shed 4 bases, J shed 1 base, and the junction held 3 bases outside the gene matches. This CDR3 is built from 14 residues. MiXCR, applied by TCRdb to the 5' RACE reads, yields one record per CDR3 protein. The sample shows 1.5 million to 2 million distinct CDR3 sequences, around 29% of them seen only once. The receptor's source is a newborn girl in good health. The chain links TRBV6-1 to TRBJ2-5; 7 positions agree with TRBD2. Specimen: cord blood. This CDR3 reads CASSGTRGQETQYF. Here the CDR3 DNA reads TGTGCCAGCAGTGGGACTAGGGGCCAAGAGACCCAGTACTTC.